Listed below are T cell receptor beta chains from one sample, sequenced in a study of cytomegalovirus exposure and HLA in healthy donors. Repertoires were generated with immunoSEQ multiplex PCR, while TCRdb's copy carries only in-frame clones and drops some. The data show some 150,000 clones, 77% seen once. Sequenced input: PBMCs. The source is a female donor in good health and CMV-seronegative. Each CDR3 is given with its conserved first and last residue. D genes are given only for firm matches. Some rows have no size entry. The others give once, few or many, or a class for an expanded clone.

CDR3aa,CDR3nt,abundance,j_gene,v_gene,d_gene
CASSPGTIPEQFF,TGTGCCAGCAGTCCTGGGACTATTCCTGAGCAGTTCTTC,NA,TRBJ2-1,TRBV27,TRBD2
CASSLRGSYGYTF,TGTGCCAGCAGCTTACGAGGGAGCTATGGCTACACCTTC,few,TRBJ1-2,TRBV7-9,NA
CASRDQGARTGELFF,TGTGCCAGCAGGGACCAGGGGGCACGTACCGGGGAGCTGTTTTTT,NA,TRBJ2-2,TRBV2,TRBD1
CASSLDRRGTEAFF,TGTGCCAGCAGCCTGGACAGGCGGGGCACTGAAGCTTTCTTT,NA,TRBJ1-1,TRBV7-9,TRBD1
CSVEVQGADGYTF,TGCAGCGTTGAAGTCCAGGGGGCGGATGGCTACACCTTC,NA,TRBJ1-2,TRBV29-1,TRBD1
CATSSWRRANISPLHF,TGTGCCACCAGCAGCTGGCGGAGGGCTAATATCTCACCCCTCCACTTT,NA,TRBJ1-6,TRBV15,NA
CASNAENTEAFF,TGTGCCAGTAATGCGGAGAACACTGAAGCTTTCTTT,NA,TRBJ1-1,TRBV25-1,NA
CASSAISSGNTIYF,TGTGCCAGCAGCGCGATAAGCTCTGGAAACACCATATATTTT,NA,TRBJ1-3,TRBV5-4,NA
CASSVPGQGLSGANVLTF,TGTGCCAGCAGCGTCCCGGGACAGGGACTCTCTGGGGCCAACGTCCTGACTTTC,few,TRBJ2-6,TRBV7-9,TRBD1
CAISDTGTSNTGELFF,TGTGCCATCAGTGACACCGGGACATCCAACACCGGGGAGCTGTTTTTT,NA,TRBJ2-2,TRBV10-3,NA
CAWSGELAANEQFF,TGTGCCTGGAGTGGGGAGCTAGCGGCCAATGAGCAGTTCTTC,NA,TRBJ2-1,TRBV30,TRBD2
CSYTGGGGSTEAFF,TGCAGCTACACAGGGGGGGGAGGTAGCACTGAAGCTTTCTTT,NA,TRBJ1-1,TRBV29-1,TRBD1
CASSLLAITGANEKLFF,TGTGCCAGCAGTTTATTGGCAATAACAGGGGCTAATGAAAAACTGTTTTTT,NA,TRBJ1-4,TRBV28,TRBD1
CASSPTLGQGGRISGNTIYF,TGTGCCAGCAGTCCCACTCTGGGACAGGGTGGCAGGATCTCTGGAAACACCATATATTTT,once,TRBJ1-3,TRBV28,TRBD1
CASTTGTEQETQYF,TGTGCCAGTACGACCGGGACAGAACAAGAGACCCAGTACTTC,NA,TRBJ2-5,TRBV19,TRBD1
CASSEAVIGEKLFF,TGTGCCAGCAGTGAAGCGGTGATCGGTGAAAAACTGTTTTTT,once,TRBJ1-4,TRBV6-1,NA
CASSTFSSGRLTDTQYF,TGTGCCAGCAGCACATTCAGTAGCGGGAGGCTCACAGATACGCAGTATTTT,NA,TRBJ2-3,TRBV13,TRBD2
CASSLTGSSYEQYF,TGTGCCAGCAGTTTGACAGGTAGCTCCTACGAGCAGTACTTC,once,TRBJ2-7,TRBV28,NA
CASSQGQGAGQPQHF,TGCGCCAGCAGCCAAGGACAGGGAGCAGGTCAGCCCCAGCATTTT,NA,TRBJ1-5,TRBV4-1,TRBD1
CASTFAGKNEKLFF,TGTGCCAGTACGTTCGCCGGGAAGAATGAAAAACTGTTTTTT,NA,TRBJ1-4,TRBV19,NA
CASSLGGVANYGYTF,TGTGCCAGCAGCTTAGGCGGGGTGGCTAACTATGGCTACACCTTC,NA,TRBJ1-2,TRBV7-2,NA
CASSLGTAAGNTIYF,TGTGCCAGCAGCTTAGGGACAGCTGCTGGAAACACCATATATTTT,once,TRBJ1-3,TRBV11-2,NA
CSVEDRGSYNEQFF,TGCAGCGTTGAAGATAGAGGCTCCTACAATGAGCAGTTCTTC,NA,TRBJ2-1,TRBV29-1,NA
CASSRPGTIASNTEAFF,TGTGCCAGCAGTCGACCCGGGACAATAGCTTCGAACACTGAAGCTTTCTTT,NA,TRBJ1-1,TRBV28,NA
CASRRQGRTDTQYF,TGTGCCAGTCGTAGACAGGGCCGCACAGATACGCAGTATTTT,NA,TRBJ2-3,TRBV19,TRBD1
CASSDISGNNYNEQFF,TGTGCCAGCAGTGACATCAGCGGGAATAACTACAATGAGCAGTTCTTC,NA,TRBJ2-1,TRBV6-1,TRBD2
CASSFPRGTPDNEQFF,TGTGCCAGCAGCTTCCCCCGGGGGACCCCTGACAATGAGCAGTTCTTC,NA,TRBJ2-1,TRBV7-8,NA
CAWSTGGSGNTIYF,TGTGCCTGGAGCACAGGGGGCTCTGGAAACACCATATATTTT,few,TRBJ1-3,TRBV30,TRBD1
CASSENRNTEAFF,TGTGCCAGCAGTGAAAACAGGAACACTGAAGCTTTCTTT,NA,TRBJ1-1,TRBV2,NA
CASSAGQLHSPLHF,TGTGCCAGCAGCGCAGGACAGTTGCATTCACCCCTCCACTTT,few,TRBJ1-6,TRBV9,NA
CASSQELFVPYNEQFF,TGTGCCAGCAGCCAAGAACTATTCGTCCCCTACAATGAGCAGTTCTTC,NA,TRBJ2-1,TRBV14,NA
CSVERPSGREDEQFF,TGCAGCGTTGAAAGGCCTAGCGGGAGGGAGGATGAGCAGTTCTTC,NA,TRBJ2-1,TRBV29-1,TRBD2
CAWSSTVYGYTF,TGTGCCTGGAGCTCGACAGTCTATGGCTACACCTTC,NA,TRBJ1-2,TRBV30,NA
CASSFDRGETQYF,TGTGCCAGCAGCTTTGACCGGGGAGAGACCCAGTACTTC,NA,TRBJ2-5,TRBV5-6,NA
CAVKREGLETQYF,TGTGCCGTGAAGCGGGAGGGCCTAGAGACCCAGTACTTC,NA,TRBJ2-5,TRBV6-1,TRBD2
CASSEKTQGHTEAFF,TGTGCCAGCAGTGAAAAGACACAGGGTCACACTGAAGCTTTCTTT,medium-sized,TRBJ1-1,TRBV6-1,NA
CASNGGGKYGYTF,TGTGCCAGCAATGGGGGAGGGAAGTATGGCTACACCTTC,few,TRBJ1-2,TRBV6-1,NA
CASTQGTVPNSPLHF,TGTGCCAGTACCCAGGGGACAGTTCCAAATTCACCCCTCCACTTT,NA,TRBJ1-6,TRBV19,TRBD1
CAARGQSSSPLHF,TGTGCCGCCCGGGGACAAAGTAGCTCACCCCTCCACTTT,NA,TRBJ1-6,TRBV19,NA
CASSYQMGRGEQYF,TGTGCCAGCAGTTACCAGATGGGTCGGGGCGAGCAGTACTTC,NA,TRBJ2-7,TRBV6-5,NA
CASSSGQDYGYTF,TGTGCCAGCAGCTCGGGACAGGACTATGGCTACACCTTC,NA,TRBJ1-2,TRBV7-2,TRBD1